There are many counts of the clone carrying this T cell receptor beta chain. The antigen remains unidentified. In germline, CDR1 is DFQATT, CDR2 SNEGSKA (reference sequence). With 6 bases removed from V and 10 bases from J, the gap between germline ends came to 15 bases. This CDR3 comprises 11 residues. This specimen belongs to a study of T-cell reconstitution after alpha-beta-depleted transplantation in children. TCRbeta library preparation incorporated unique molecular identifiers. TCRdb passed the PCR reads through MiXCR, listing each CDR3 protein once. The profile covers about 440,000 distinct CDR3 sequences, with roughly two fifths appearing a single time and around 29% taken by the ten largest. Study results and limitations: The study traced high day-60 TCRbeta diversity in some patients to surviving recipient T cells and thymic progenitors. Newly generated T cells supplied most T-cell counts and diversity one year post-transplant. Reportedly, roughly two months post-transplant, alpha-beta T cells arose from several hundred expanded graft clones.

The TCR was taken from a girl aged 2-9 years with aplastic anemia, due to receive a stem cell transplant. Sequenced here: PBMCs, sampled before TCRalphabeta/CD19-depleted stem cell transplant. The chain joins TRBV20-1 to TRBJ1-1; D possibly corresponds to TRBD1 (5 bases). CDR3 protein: CSAPDGGGAFF. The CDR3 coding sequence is TGCAGTGCCCCGGACGGGGGAGGAGCTTTCTTT.